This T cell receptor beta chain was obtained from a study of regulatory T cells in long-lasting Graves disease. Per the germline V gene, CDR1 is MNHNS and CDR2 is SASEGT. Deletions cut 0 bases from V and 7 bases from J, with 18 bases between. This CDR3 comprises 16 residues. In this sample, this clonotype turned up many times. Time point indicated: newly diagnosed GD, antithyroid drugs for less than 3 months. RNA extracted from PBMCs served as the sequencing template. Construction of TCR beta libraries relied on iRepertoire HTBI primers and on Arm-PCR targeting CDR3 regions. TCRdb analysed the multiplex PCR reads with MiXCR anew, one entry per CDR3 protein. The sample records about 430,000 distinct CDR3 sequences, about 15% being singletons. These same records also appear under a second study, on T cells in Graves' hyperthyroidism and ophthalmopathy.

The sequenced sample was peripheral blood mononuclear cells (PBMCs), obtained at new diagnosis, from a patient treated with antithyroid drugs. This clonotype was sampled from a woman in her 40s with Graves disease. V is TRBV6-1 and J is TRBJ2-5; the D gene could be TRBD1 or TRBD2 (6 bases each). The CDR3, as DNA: TGTGCCAGCAGTGAAGCGGGGGGCTCCGTCGGGGGGACCCAGTACTTC. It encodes CASSEAGGSVGGTQYF.